This T cell receptor beta chain was recovered during a study of blood T cell repertoires in COVID-19. On the study more broadly: Acute and convalescent COVID-19 samples came from the United States, Italy and Spain. The analysed material was cDNA or gDNA that came from T cells, B-cell-depleted T cells, or PBMCs.

Trimming removed 4 bases at V and 4 bases at J, with 9 bases between. Germline V gene sequence: CDR1 SGHTA, CDR2 FQGTGA. This CDR3 has 13 amino acids. Original methodology: Amplification with reference gene primers provided the estimates of nucleated cell counts. TCRdb's copy holds only in-frame clones and misses some; the assay was immunoSEQ multiplex PCR. From that table come the V and J calls and clone size; the DNA was used to work out D and trimming. The table includes about 110,000 clones, 65% to 90% detected once. This chain joins TRBV7-3 and TRBJ2-3; D gene unclear. Sequenced sample: peripheral blood. This clonotype originated in a woman older than 75 with active or convalescent COVID-19. CDR3 coding DNA: TGTGCCAGCAGCTCAAGACACTCAGATACGCAGTATTTT. Translated, it gives CASSSRHSDTQYF.